A selection of T cell receptor beta chains follows, all from one sample in a study of post-analysis software for immune sequencing data. TCRdb fed the PCR reads into MiXCR, producing one record per CDR3 protein. The data hold around 700,000 distinct CDR3 sequences, with about 60% observed a single time. The sample comprised blood. The receptors stem from a girl aged 2 to 9 with multiple sclerosis. Each CDR3 is given with its conserved first and last residue. A D gene is named only where the DNA matches it firmly. A row's size may be missing; if present it is once, few, many or a size class.

v_call: TRBV18; j_call: TRBJ1-2; d_call: NA; clone_size: NA; cdr3_aa: CASSPLPVDYGYTF; cdr3_nt: TGTGCCAGCTCACCACTTCCGGTCGACTATGGCTACACCTTC
v_call: TRBV29-1; j_call: TRBJ2-4; d_call: TRBD1; clone_size: few; cdr3_aa: CSVMTGNKNIQYF; cdr3_nt: TGCAGCGTCATGACAGGGAATAAAAACATTCAGTACTTC
v_call: TRBV11-2; j_call: TRBJ1-2; d_call: TRBD1; clone_size: NA; cdr3_aa: CASSLDFGQVDGYTF; cdr3_nt: TGTGCCAGCAGCTTAGACTTCGGACAGGTCGATGGCTACACCTTC
v_call: TRBV5-1; j_call: TRBJ2-1; d_call: TRBD1; clone_size: NA; cdr3_aa: CASSLQPTGTGGNEQFF; cdr3_nt: TGCGCCAGCAGCTTACAGCCTACCGGGACAGGGGGCAATGAGCAGTTCTTC
v_call: TRBV5-1; j_call: TRBJ2-3; d_call: TRBD2; clone_size: NA; cdr3_aa: CASSLATTSGGAADTQYF; cdr3_nt: TGCGCCAGCAGCTTGGCCACGACTAGCGGGGGGGCCGCAGATACGCAGTATTTT
v_call: TRBV7-2; j_call: TRBJ2-1; d_call: TRBD2; clone_size: NA; cdr3_aa: CASSLLAGYSYNEQFF; cdr3_nt: TGTGCCAGCAGCTTATTAGCGGGATACTCCTACAATGAGCAGTTCTTC
v_call: TRBV10-2; j_call: TRBJ2-5; d_call: NA; clone_size: few; cdr3_aa: CASSDQVVEETQYF; cdr3_nt: TGCGCCAGCAGTGATCAGGTGGTCGAAGAGACCCAGTACTTC
v_call: TRBV6-5; j_call: TRBJ2-1; d_call: TRBD2; clone_size: NA; cdr3_aa: CASSYALLAGGPHEQFF; cdr3_nt: TGTGCCAGCAGTTACGCCCTACTAGCGGGAGGGCCTCATGAGCAGTTCTTC
v_call: TRBV7-2; j_call: TRBJ2-5; d_call: NA; clone_size: NA; cdr3_aa: CASAPFQETQYF; cdr3_nt: TGTGCCAGCGCCCCTTTCCAAGAGACCCAGTACTTC
v_call: TRBV10-3; j_call: TRBJ1-5; d_call: NA; clone_size: few; cdr3_aa: CAISSADQPQHF; cdr3_nt: TGTGCCATCAGCTCGGCAGATCAGCCCCAGCATTTT
v_call: TRBV13; j_call: TRBJ2-1; d_call: TRBD2; clone_size: NA; cdr3_aa: CASSWGTSGGDAYNEQFF; cdr3_nt: TGTGCCAGCAGCTGGGGGACTAGCGGGGGGGACGCCTACAATGAGCAGTTCTTC
v_call: TRBV6-1; j_call: TRBJ1-5; d_call: NA; clone_size: NA; cdr3_aa: CASSESRPGGQPQHF; cdr3_nt: TGTGCCAGCAGTGAAAGCCGTCCGGGGGGTCAGCCCCAGCATTTT
v_call: TRBV5-1; j_call: TRBJ2-7; d_call: TRBD2; clone_size: few; cdr3_aa: CASSSVGLAAYEQYF; cdr3_nt: TGCGCCAGCAGCTCGGTGGGACTAGCGGCCTACGAGCAGTACTTC
v_call: TRBV5-6; j_call: TRBJ2-5; d_call: NA; clone_size: NA; cdr3_aa: CASSGWGLARETQYF; cdr3_nt: TGTGCCAGCAGCGGATGGGGCCTAGCTAGGGAGACCCAGTACTTC
v_call: TRBV11-2; j_call: TRBJ2-1; d_call: NA; clone_size: NA; cdr3_aa: CASSFRGIYNEQFF; cdr3_nt: TGTGCCAGCAGCTTCCGGGGGATTTACAATGAGCAGTTCTTC
v_call: TRBV7-2; j_call: TRBJ1-5; d_call: NA; clone_size: NA; cdr3_aa: CASSPGDRSWPQHF; cdr3_nt: TGTGCCAGCAGCCCAGGGGACCGGTCCTGGCCCCAGCATTTT
v_call: TRBV30; j_call: TRBJ1-5; d_call: NA; clone_size: NA; cdr3_aa: CAWSNREYQPQHF; cdr3_nt: TGTGCCTGGAGTAACAGGGAATATCAGCCCCAGCATTTT
v_call: TRBV6-5; j_call: TRBJ1-6; d_call: NA; clone_size: few; cdr3_aa: CASSVRQSVGSPLHF; cdr3_nt: TGTGCCAGCAGTGTTCGACAGAGCGTGGGTTCACCCCTCCACTTT
v_call: TRBV24-1; j_call: TRBJ2-3; d_call: NA; clone_size: few; cdr3_aa: CATSSTTDTQYF; cdr3_nt: TGTGCCACCAGTAGTACTACCGATACGCAGTATTTT
v_call: TRBV6-2/TRBV6-3; j_call: TRBJ1-6; d_call: TRBD1; clone_size: NA; cdr3_aa: CASSYSQGVSPLHF; cdr3_nt: TGTGCCAGCAGTTACTCACAGGGGGTTTCACCCCTCCACTTT
v_call: TRBV7-3; j_call: TRBJ2-1; d_call: NA; clone_size: NA; cdr3_aa: CASSSTRENEQFF; cdr3_nt: TGTGCCAGCAGCTCCACTAGGGAAAATGAGCAGTTCTTC
v_call: TRBV29-1; j_call: TRBJ2-3; d_call: NA; clone_size: NA; cdr3_aa: CSVEPRTRIDTQYF; cdr3_nt: TGCAGCGTTGAACCCCGGACAAGAATAGATACGCAGTATTTT
v_call: TRBV2; j_call: TRBJ2-1; d_call: TRBD2; clone_size: NA; cdr3_aa: CASGGTSGVLAYNEQFF; cdr3_nt: TGTGCCAGCGGGGGGACTAGCGGGGTACTTGCCTACAATGAGCAGTTCTTC
v_call: TRBV29-1; j_call: TRBJ1-1; d_call: NA; clone_size: once; cdr3_aa: CSSSTEAFF; cdr3_nt: TGCAGCTCTAGCACTGAAGCTTTCTTT
v_call: TRBV7-9; j_call: TRBJ2-5; d_call: NA; clone_size: NA; cdr3_aa: CASSSQGSPAMGEQYF; cdr3_nt: TGTGCCAGCAGCTCGCAGGGGAGCCCCGCGATGGGGGAGCAGTACTTC
v_call: TRBV6-6; j_call: TRBJ2-3; d_call: TRBD1; clone_size: NA; cdr3_aa: CASSYPDRARDTQYF; cdr3_nt: TGTGCCAGCAGTTACCCCGACAGGGCCAGGGATACGCAGTATTTT
v_call: TRBV21-1; j_call: TRBJ1-2; d_call: NA; clone_size: NA; cdr3_aa: CASSARDRGVGADGYTF; cdr3_nt: TGTGCCAGCAGCGCCCGGGACAGGGGAGTTGGCGCGGATGGCTACACCTTC
v_call: TRBV12-3/TRBV12-4; j_call: TRBJ2-7; d_call: NA; clone_size: NA; cdr3_aa: CASSIRAPYEQYF; cdr3_nt: TGTGCCAGCAGTATCAGGGCGCCCTACGAGCAGTACTTC
v_call: TRBV5-1; j_call: TRBJ2-7; d_call: TRBD2; clone_size: once; cdr3_aa: CASKHTSGIEQYF; cdr3_nt: TGCGCCAGCAAACACACTAGCGGGATAGAGCAGTACTTC
v_call: TRBV20-1; j_call: TRBJ1-1; d_call: NA; clone_size: NA; cdr3_aa: CSARGVGRTEAFF; cdr3_nt: TGCAGTGCTAGAGGGGTGGGTCGCACTGAAGCTTTCTTT
v_call: TRBV2; j_call: TRBJ2-3; d_call: NA; clone_size: NA; cdr3_aa: CASRGLPTTDTQYF; cdr3_nt: TGTGCCAGCAGAGGACTTCCAACCACAGATACGCAGTATTTT
v_call: TRBV5-5; j_call: TRBJ2-1; d_call: NA; clone_size: few; cdr3_aa: CASSLSGTSYNEQFF; cdr3_nt: TGTGCCAGCAGCTTGTCGGGGACCTCCTACAATGAGCAGTTCTTC
v_call: TRBV27; j_call: TRBJ2-7; d_call: NA; clone_size: NA; cdr3_aa: CASSLIGDPSSYEQYF; cdr3_nt: TGTGCCAGCAGTTTAATTGGGGACCCCTCCTCCTACGAGCAGTACTTC
v_call: TRBV2; j_call: TRBJ2-5; d_call: NA; clone_size: NA; cdr3_aa: CASSVGSMVQETQYF; cdr3_nt: TGTGCCAGCAGTGTGGGTTCGATGGTCCAAGAGACCCAGTACTTC
v_call: TRBV7-9; j_call: TRBJ2-1; d_call: NA; clone_size: NA; cdr3_aa: CASRRYSHNEQFF; cdr3_nt: TGTGCCAGCCGCAGGTATTCCCACAATGAGCAGTTCTTC
v_call: TRBV5-4; j_call: TRBJ2-7; d_call: NA; clone_size: once; cdr3_aa: CASSYLETYEQYF; cdr3_nt: TGTGCCAGCAGTTACCTGGAAACCTACGAGCAGTACTTC